A selection of T cell receptor beta chains follows, all from one sample in a study of T cell repertoires in cytomegalovirus infection. The antigens for these receptors are not known. One entry per CDR3 protein results from TCRdb running MiXCR on the reads. The table has roughly 920,000 distinct CDR3 sequences, about 33% seen once. The sample was cultured CD8+ T cells from PBMCs, taken from culture after CMV antigen stimulation. The receptors come from a human donor in good health (CMV status not recorded). Some clones in this sample may be carry-over from other donors' samples. The CDR3 runs from the conserved cysteine through the conserved F or W.

TRBJ2-1 | 16 | TRBV27 | CASSLGSPPAYNEQFF
TRBJ1-2 | 19 | TRBV4-3 | CASSQRTSYFQRDIHGYTF
TRBJ1-5 | 17 | TRBV2 | CASSLGQGPYSNQPQHF
TRBJ2-5 | 13 | TRBV7-2 | CASSFGGPETQYF
TRBJ1-2 | 16 | TRBV28 | CASSQGLYREDYGYTF
TRBJ1-5 | 13 | TRBV15 | CATSRPPEQPQHF
TRBJ1-3 | 16 | TRBV5-1 | CASSLGQGADGNTIYF
TRBJ2-1 | 13 | TRBV5-4 | CASSHEGSNEQFF
TRBJ2-2 | 14 | TRBV6-2/TRBV6-3 | CASSPVEVRGELFF
TRBJ2-2 | 17 | TRBV15 | CATSRLAGEKSDGELFF
TRBJ1-1 | 14 | TRBV5-6 | CASSLPPMNTEAFF
TRBJ2-2 | 13 | TRBV10-3 | CAISEIGAGELFF
TRBJ2-1 | 20 | TRBV2 | CASSVRKVAGGPTLTNEQFF
TRBJ2-3 | 15 | TRBV4-2 | CASSQDSLGTDTQYF
TRBJ2-1 | 16 | TRBV12-3/TRBV12-4 | CASSQSGAGGAYEQFF
TRBJ2-1 | 16 | TRBV7-6 | CASSLNPGGSYNEQFF
TRBJ1-6 | 20 | TRBV6-6 | CASSYPRDGAGSSYNSPLHF
TRBJ2-1 | 14 | TRBV27 | CASSLARAYNEQFF
TRBJ2-1 | 12 | TRBV10-3 | CAFRTEYNEQFF
TRBJ1-2 | 16 | TRBV27 | CTSSLSVAPIGDGYTF
TRBJ2-4 | 14 | TRBV27 | CASSLSGPPNIQYF
TRBJ1-5 | 13 | TRBV19 | CASSIYWNRPQHF
TRBJ1-1 | 12 | TRBV9 | CASSPSTQPAFF
TRBJ2-7 | 14 | TRBV19 | CASSIVKSSYEQYF
TRBJ2-7 | 14 | TRBV7-9 | CASSLETLSYEQYF
TRBJ1-2 | 15 | TRBV6-5 | CASSYGQGGGYGYTF
TRBJ2-5 | 13 | TRBV6-1 | CASTLSGEATQYF
TRBJ1-1 | 16 | TRBV4-1 | CASSPRDRGRNTEAFF
TRBJ2-2 | 13 | TRBV7-9 | CASSNRSRWELFF
TRBJ2-3 | 15 | TRBV4-1 | CASSQGEGAGDTQYF
TRBJ2-1 | 15 | TRBV7-7 | CASSSSRDRRHEQFF
TRBJ1-2 | 14 | TRBV4-1 | CASSQDKTNYGYTF
TRBJ2-3 | 16 | TRBV4-2 | CASSPPGKAGTDTQYF
TRBJ2-7 | 15 | TRBV7-6 | CASSPRTGGAYEQYF
TRBJ1-4 | 13 | TRBV6-5 | CASSYSLDEKLFF